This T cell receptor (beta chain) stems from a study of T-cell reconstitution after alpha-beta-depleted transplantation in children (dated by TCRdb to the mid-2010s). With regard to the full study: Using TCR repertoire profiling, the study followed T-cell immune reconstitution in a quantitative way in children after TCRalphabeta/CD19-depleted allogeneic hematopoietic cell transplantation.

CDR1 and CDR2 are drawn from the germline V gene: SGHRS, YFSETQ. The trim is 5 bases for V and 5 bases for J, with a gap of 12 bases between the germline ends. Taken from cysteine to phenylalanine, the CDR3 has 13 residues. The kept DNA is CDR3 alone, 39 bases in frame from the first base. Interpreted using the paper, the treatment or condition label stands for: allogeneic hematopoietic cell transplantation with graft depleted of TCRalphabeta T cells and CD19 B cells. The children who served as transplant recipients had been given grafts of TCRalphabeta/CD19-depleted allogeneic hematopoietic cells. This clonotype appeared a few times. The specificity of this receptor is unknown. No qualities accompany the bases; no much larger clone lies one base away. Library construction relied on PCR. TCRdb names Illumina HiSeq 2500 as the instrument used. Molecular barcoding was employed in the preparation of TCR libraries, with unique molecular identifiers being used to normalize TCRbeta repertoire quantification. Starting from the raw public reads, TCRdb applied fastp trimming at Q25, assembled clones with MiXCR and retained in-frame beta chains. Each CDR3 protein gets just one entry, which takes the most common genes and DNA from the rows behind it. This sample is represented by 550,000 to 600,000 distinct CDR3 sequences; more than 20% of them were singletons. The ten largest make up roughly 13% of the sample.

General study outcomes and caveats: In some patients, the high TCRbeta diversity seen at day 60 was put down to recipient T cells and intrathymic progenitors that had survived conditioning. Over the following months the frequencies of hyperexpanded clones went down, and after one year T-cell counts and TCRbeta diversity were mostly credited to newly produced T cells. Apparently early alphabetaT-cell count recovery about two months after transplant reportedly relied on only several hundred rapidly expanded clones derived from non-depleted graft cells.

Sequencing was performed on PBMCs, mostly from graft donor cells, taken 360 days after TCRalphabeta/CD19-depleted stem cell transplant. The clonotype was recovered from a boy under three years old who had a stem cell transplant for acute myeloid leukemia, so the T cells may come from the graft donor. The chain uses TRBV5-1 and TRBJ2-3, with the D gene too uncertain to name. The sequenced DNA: TGCGCCAGCAGTAGGTGGGAAGGAGATACGCAGTATTTT. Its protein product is CASSRWEGDTQYF.